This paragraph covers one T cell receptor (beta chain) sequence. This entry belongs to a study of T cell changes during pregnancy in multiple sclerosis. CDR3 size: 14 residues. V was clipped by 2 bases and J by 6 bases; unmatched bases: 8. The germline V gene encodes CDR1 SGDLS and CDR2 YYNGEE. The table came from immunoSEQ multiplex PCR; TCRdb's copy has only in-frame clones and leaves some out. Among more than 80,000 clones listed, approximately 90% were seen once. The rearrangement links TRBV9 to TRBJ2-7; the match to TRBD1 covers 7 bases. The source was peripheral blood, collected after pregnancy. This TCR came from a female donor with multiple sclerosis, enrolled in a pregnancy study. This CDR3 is CASSVNRQGLEQYF. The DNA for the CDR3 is TGTGCCAGCAGCGTGAATCGACAGGGTCTCGAGCAGTACTTC.